This TCR beta chain was observed in a study of human T cells and chemical hapten exposure. Study-level information: In the sensitization step, 2% DPC was placed on roughly 2 cm by roughly 2 cm of upper inner arm skin. The study, taken as a whole, reports: Controls had significantly fewer large CDR3 similarity clusters than were formed by expanded TCRs.

This CDR3 has 14 residues. The germline V gene encodes CDR1 MNHEY and CDR2 SMNVEV (reference sequence). V lost 0 bases and J 4 bases, leaving 9 bases between the germline ends. As for time point: pre-sensitization, week 0. Described treatment: therapeutic diphenylcyclopropenone sensitization with weekly scalp DPC. Drawing of blood took place ahead of applying each patch test. People who gave samples had alopecia, were 18 to 70 years old, and were suitable for DPC. MiXCR, run by TCRdb on the RACE reads, gives a single entry per CDR3 protein. Here the sample spans more than 70,000 distinct CDR3 sequences, 8.5% to 9% being singletons. About this clonotype: Its matching antigen is unknown.

This TCR came from a middle-aged man with alopecia areata. Some clones in this sample may be carry-over from other donors' samples. V gene TRBV27 combines with J gene TRBJ1-1, with unresolved D. This specimen was whole blood, taken in connection with sensitization to the hapten diphenylcyclopropenone (DPC). The CDR3 DNA reads TGTGCCAGCAGTTTATCCGGAGGTGGCACTGAAGCTTTCTTT. It is translated as CASSLSGGGTEAFF.